This paragraph reports one T cell receptor beta chain. These data come from a study of T-cell reconstitution after alpha-beta-depleted transplantation in children. Preparation of the TCRbeta library was carried out with unique molecular identifiers. TCRdb fed the PCR reads into MiXCR, producing one record per CDR3 protein. In the table there are some 450,000 distinct CDR3 sequences, 43% of which are singletons. The germline gives CDR1 LGHNA, CDR2 YNFKEQ. The germline V and J ends were trimmed by 0 bases and 7 bases, with 13 bases remaining between them. This CDR3 region has 15 residues. The chain carries TRBV4-2 and TRBJ2-1, with D possibly TRBD2 on 5 matching bases. Specimen: PBMCs, collected before TCRalphabeta/CD19-depleted stem cell transplant. This receptor was obtained from a girl aged 2-15 years with aplastic anemia, due to receive a stem cell transplant. The CDR3 loop is CASSQDRTRGNEQFF. In DNA form, the CDR3 reads TGTGCCAGCAGCCAAGATCGGACGAGAGGGAATGAGCAGTTCTTC.